This note documents a single TCR beta chain sequence. This clonotype was recorded once. It lacks a known antigen. Base qualities are not at hand, and no much larger clone is one base apart. Weak support is all one read offers. Sequencing instrument: Illumina HiSeq 2500. Quantitative 5'-RACE with molecular barcodes was used to prepare TCR beta libraries. Per the original workflow: To identify disease-linked TCR variants, a new computational method was used, one built on a probabilistic model of VDJ rearrangement. TCRdb trimmed the raw reads at Q25, called clones with MiXCR and kept productive beta chains. For every CDR3 protein sequence, its rows merge into one entry that carries the most common genes and DNA. For this entry, the V and J calls and clone size follow TCRdb and not the study's own pipeline. The sample profile shows a few hundred thousand distinct CDR3 sequences; under 20% of them were found once. Over 1% of the sample is taken by the ten largest.

This record belongs to a study of CD8 T cells in ankylosing spondylitis (TCRdb year 2017). General notes on the study: The study profiled T cell receptor beta repertoires in healthy donors and ankylosing spondylitis patients to find disease-linked TCR variants. Peripheral blood was sampled, and synovial fluid was additionally collected from ankylosing spondylitis patients. The full study cohort was made up of about two dozen ankylosing spondylitis patients and 95 to 130 healthy donors.

Summary of the overall study and its limitations: The disease-linked clones were reported to be significantly enriched in matched synovial fluid samples from ankylosing spondylitis patients. Some motif variants had previously been reported in the synovial fluid and blood of reactive arthritis patients, which suggests shared mechanisms of disease initiation. Blood from ankylosing spondylitis patients appeared to be characterized by a TCR beta motif composed of about 8 highly homologous amino acid variants. A CD8+ phenotype was shown by the disease-linked clones, which were found at relatively low frequencies in peripheral blood.

CDR1 is given as SGHRS and CDR2 as YFSETQ, both from the germline V gene. The CDR3 sequence holds 13 residues, the cysteine and phenylalanine included. The CDR3 DNA has 39 bases and is translated from base 1. The junction shows trimming of 4 bases on V and 5 bases on J, plus 12 bases between the germline ends. The TCR comes from a male donor with ankylosing spondylitis. The chain couples TRBV5-1 to TRBJ2-5, with no confidently assigned D gene. Sequences were obtained from blood, either unsorted or a sorted T cell fraction (not recorded which). The DNA is as follows: TGCGCCAGCAGCCCCTTGACTCGCGAGACCCAGTACTTC. Translated, this gives CASSPLTRETQYF.